This T cell receptor beta chain stems from a study of CD8 T cells in ankylosing spondylitis. General study points: The authors reported significant enrichment of disease-linked clones in matched ankylosing spondylitis synovial fluid.

This clonotype showed up many times. What it binds is unknown. The germline V gene has CDR1 MNHEY and CDR2 SVGAGI. V was trimmed by 0 bases and J by 3 bases, leaving 12 bases between them. CDR3 length equals 15 residues. TCRdb fed the 5' RACE reads into MiXCR, producing one record per CDR3 protein. This sample yields 200,000 or so distinct CDR3 sequences, of which about 20% are seen a single time; 4.3% belongs to the top ten. The rearrangement links TRBV6-5 to TRBJ2-7; D is unresolved. Sequenced input: blood, either unsorted or a sorted T cell fraction (not recorded which). This TCR was sampled from a male donor aged 10 to 35 with ankylosing spondylitis or in good health (not recorded which). CDR3 sequence reads: CASSYSPARNYEQYF. CDR3 sequence (DNA): TGTGCCAGCAGTTACTCCCCCGCGCGGAACTACGAGCAGTACTTC.